Here is one T cell receptor (beta chain) with its context. The antigen is undetermined. The data stem from a study of OX40 agonist ivuxolimab in advanced cancers. Study-level information: Intravenous ivuxolimab was administered to patients every 2 weeks at 0.01 to 10 mg/kg.

This CDR3 is 15 amino acids long. Per the germline V gene, CDR1 is SGHVS and CDR2 is FNYEAQ. The study's findings and limits: Among T cells, CD8+ cells averaged more expanded clones than CD4+ cells.

Sequenced by immunoSEQ multiplex PCR; TCRdb stores in-frame clones only, minus some. The sample has around 20,000 clones, 83% seen once. Sequenced material: CD4+ or CD8+ T cells sorted from blood, taken in a trial of the OX40 agonist ivuxolimab. The V gene is TRBV7-6, the J gene TRBJ2-5; 7 bases agree with TRBD1. The last part of the DNA fits TRBJ2-7 better; the J call may be wrong. The clonotype comes from an adult with an advanced solid tumor such as melanoma, head and neck, liver or kidney cancer. The CDR3 region is CASSLSIGQEYEQYF. The CDR3 nucleotides read TGTGCCAGCAGCTTATCGATAGGACAGGAATACGAGCAGTACTTC.